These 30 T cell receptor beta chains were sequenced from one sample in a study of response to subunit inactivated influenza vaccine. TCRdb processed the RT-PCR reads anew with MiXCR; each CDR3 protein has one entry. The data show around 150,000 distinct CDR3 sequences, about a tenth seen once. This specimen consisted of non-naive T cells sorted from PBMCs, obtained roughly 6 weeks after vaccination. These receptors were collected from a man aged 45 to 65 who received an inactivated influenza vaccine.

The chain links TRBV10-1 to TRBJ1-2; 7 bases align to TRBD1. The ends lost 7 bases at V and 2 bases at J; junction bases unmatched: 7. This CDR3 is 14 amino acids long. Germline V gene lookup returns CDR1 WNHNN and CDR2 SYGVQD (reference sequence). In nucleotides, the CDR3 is TGCGCCAGCAACCGACAGGGTTGGAACTATGGCTACACCTTC. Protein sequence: CASNRQGWNYGYTF.

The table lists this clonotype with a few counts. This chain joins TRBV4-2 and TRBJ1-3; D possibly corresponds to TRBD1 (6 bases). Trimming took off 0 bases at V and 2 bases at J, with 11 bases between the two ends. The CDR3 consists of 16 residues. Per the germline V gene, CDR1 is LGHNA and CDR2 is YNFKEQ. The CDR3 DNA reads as TGTGCCAGCAGCCAAGAGACAGGAAGTACTGGAAACACCATATATTTT. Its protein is CASSQETGSTGNTIYF.

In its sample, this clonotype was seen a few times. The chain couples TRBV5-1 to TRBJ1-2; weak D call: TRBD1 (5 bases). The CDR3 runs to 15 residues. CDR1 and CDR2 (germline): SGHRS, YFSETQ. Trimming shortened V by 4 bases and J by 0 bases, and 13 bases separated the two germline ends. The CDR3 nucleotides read TGCGCCAGCAGCCCGACAGCTAGAGCTAACTATGGCTACACCTTC. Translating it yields CASSPTARANYGYTF. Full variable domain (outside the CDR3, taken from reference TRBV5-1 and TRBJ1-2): KAGVTQTPRYLIKTRGQQVTLSCSPISGHRSVSWYQQTPGQGLQFLFEYFSETQRNKGNFPGRFSGRQFSNSRSEMNVSTLELGDSALYLCASSPTARANYGYTFGSGTRLTVV.

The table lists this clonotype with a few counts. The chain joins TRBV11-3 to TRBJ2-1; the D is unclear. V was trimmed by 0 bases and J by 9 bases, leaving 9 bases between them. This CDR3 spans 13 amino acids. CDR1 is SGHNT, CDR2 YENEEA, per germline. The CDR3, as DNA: TGTGCCAGCAGCTTAGATGGTTTGGGTGAGCAGTTCTTC. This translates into CASSLDGLGEQFF. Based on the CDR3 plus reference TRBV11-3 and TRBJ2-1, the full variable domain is EAGVVQSPRYKIIEKKQPVAFWCNPISGHNTLYWYLQNLGQGPELLIRYENEEAVDDSQLPKDRFSAERLKGVDSTLKIQPAELGDSAVYLCASSLDGLGEQFFGPGTRLTVL.

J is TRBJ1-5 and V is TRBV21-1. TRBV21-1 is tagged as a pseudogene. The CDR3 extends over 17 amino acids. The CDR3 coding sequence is TGTGCCAGCAGCAAAGTTCTCGGCCAGTTCCTCAATCAGCCCCAGCATTTT. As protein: CASSKVLGQFLNQPQHF.

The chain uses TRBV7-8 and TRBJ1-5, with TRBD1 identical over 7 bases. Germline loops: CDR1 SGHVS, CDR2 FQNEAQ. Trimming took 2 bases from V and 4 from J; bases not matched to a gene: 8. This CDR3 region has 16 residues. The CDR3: CASSLSRLQGNQPQHF. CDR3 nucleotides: TGTGCCAGCAGCTTATCCCGTCTACAGGGGAATCAGCCCCAGCATTTT.

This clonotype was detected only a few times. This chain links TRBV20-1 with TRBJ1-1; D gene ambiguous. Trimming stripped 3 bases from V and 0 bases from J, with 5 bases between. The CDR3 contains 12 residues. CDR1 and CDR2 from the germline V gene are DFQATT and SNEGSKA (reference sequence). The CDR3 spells CSASRLNTEAFF. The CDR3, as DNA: TGCAGTGCTAGCCGTCTGAACACTGAAGCTTTCTTT.

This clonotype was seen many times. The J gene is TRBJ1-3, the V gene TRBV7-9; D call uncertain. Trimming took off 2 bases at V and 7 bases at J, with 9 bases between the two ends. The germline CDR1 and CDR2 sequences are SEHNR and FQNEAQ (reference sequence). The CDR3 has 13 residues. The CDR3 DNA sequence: TGTGCCAGCAGCTTATCGGTGGACAACACCATATATTTT. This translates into CASSLSVDNTIYF.

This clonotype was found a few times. CDR3 nucleotides: TGTGCCAGCAGCTTATCAAGGGGTAAGAATCAGCCCCAGCATTTT. Translation gives CASSLSRGKNQPQHF. This rearrangement joins TRBV7-2 to TRBJ1-5, with D maybe TRBD1 (5 bases). V shed 2 bases and J shed 4 bases, with 12 bases lying between them. This CDR3 contains 15 residues. The germline gives CDR1 SGHTA, CDR2 FQGNSA.

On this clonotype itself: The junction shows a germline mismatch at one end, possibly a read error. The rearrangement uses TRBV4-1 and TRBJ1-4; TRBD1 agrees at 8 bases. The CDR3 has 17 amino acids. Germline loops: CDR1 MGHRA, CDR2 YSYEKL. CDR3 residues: CASSHILRTGRNDKLFF. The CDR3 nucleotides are TGCGCCAGCAGCCACATCCTGAGGACAGGGCGTAATGATAAACTGTTTTTT.

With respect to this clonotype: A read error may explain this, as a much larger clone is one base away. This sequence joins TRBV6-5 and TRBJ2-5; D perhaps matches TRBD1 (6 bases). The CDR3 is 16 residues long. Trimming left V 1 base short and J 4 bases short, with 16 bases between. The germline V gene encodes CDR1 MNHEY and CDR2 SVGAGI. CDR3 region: CASSYFRGQGVETQYF. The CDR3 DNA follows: TGTGCCAGCAGTTACTTCAGGGGCCAAGGGGTAGAGACCCAGTACTTC.

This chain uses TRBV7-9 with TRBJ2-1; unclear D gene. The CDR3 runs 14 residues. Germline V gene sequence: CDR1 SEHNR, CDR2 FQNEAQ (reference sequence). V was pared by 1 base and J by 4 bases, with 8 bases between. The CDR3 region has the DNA TGTGCCAGCAGCTTAGAAGGGCTTTACAATGAGCAGTTCTTC. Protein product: CASSLEGLYNEQFF.

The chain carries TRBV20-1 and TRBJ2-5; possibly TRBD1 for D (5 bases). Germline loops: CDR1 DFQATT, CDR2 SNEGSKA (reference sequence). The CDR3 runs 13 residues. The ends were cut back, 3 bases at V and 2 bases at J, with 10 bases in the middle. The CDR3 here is CSASRTFQETQYF. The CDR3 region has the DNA TGCAGTGCTAGCCGGACATTTCAAGAGACCCAGTACTTC.

The chain's CDR3 is CASSLILAGEQFF. In DNA, the CDR3 is TGTGCCAGCAGCTTAATACTAGCCGGGGAGCAGTTCTTC. This chain connects TRBV7-3 to TRBJ2-1, with D possibly being TRBD2 (6 bases). Germline values: CDR1 SGHTA, CDR2 FQGTGA. The germline V and J ends were trimmed by 1 base and 10 bases, with 11 bases remaining between them. CDR3 length: 13 residues.

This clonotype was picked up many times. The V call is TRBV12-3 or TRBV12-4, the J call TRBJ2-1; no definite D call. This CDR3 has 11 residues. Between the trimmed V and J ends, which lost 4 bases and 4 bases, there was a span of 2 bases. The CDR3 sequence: CASSYYNEQFF. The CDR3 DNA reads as TGTGCCAGCAGTTATTACAATGAGCAGTTCTTC.

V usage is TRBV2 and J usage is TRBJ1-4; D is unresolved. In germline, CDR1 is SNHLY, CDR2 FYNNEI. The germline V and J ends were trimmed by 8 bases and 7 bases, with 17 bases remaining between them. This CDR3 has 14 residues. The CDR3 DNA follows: TGTGCCAGCCAGATAGGAGGAGGAGGTGAAAAACTGTTTTTT. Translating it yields CASQIGGGGEKLFF.

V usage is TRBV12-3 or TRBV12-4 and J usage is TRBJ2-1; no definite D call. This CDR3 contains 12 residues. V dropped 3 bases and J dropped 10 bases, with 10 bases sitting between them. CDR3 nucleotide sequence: TGTGCCAGCAGTTTTACCCGCCTAGAGCAGTTCTTC. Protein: CASSFTRLEQFF.

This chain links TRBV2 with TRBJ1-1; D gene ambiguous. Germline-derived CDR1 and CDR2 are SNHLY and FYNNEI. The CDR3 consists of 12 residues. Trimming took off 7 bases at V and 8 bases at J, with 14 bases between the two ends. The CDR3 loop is CASILRRTEAFF. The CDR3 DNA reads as TGTGCCAGCATTCTCCGGCGGACCGAAGCTTTCTTT.

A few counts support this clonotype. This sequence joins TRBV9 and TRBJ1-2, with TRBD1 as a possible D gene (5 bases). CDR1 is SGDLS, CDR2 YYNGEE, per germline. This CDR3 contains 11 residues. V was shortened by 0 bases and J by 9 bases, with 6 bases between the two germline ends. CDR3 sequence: CASSVEGSYTF. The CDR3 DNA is TGTGCCAGCAGCGTAGAGGGGAGCTACACCTTC.

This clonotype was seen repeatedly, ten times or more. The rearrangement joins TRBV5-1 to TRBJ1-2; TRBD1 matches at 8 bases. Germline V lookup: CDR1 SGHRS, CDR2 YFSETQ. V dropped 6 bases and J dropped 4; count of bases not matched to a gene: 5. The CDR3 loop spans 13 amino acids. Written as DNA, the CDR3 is TGCGCCAGCACCCCAGGGGGCGGCTATGGCTACACCTTC. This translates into CASTPGGGYGYTF.

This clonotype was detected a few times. CDR3 protein: CSARAQLPPYEQYF. CDR3 coding DNA: TGCAGTGCTAGAGCACAGTTACCCCCCTACGAGCAGTACTTC. The chain has TRBV20-1 and TRBJ2-7; D gene unclear. The germline V gene encodes CDR1 DFQATT and CDR2 SNEGSKA (reference sequence). Trimming pared 1 base from V and 2 bases from J, leaving 12 bases between. This CDR3 contains 14 residues.

The DNA of the CDR3 is TGCGCCAGCAGCTTGGCCCCAGCGGGGGATGGCGAGACCCAGTACTTC. Protein: CASSLAPAGDGETQYF. The chain joins TRBV5-1 to TRBJ2-5; 8 bases line up with TRBD2. In germline, CDR1 is SGHRS, CDR2 YFSETQ. The CDR3 totals 16 residues. With V trimmed by 0 bases and J by 5 bases, 9 bases remained unmatched.

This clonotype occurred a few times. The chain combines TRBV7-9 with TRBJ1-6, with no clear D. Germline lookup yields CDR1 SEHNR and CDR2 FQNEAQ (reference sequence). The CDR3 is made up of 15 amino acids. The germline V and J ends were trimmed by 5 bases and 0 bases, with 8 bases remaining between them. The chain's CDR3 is CASSPSSSYNSPLHF. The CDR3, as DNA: TGTGCCAGCAGCCCAAGTAGCTCCTATAATTCACCCCTCCACTTT. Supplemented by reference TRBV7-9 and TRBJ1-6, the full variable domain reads DTGVSQNPRHKITKRGQNVTFRCDPISEHNRLYWYRQTLGQGPEFLTYFQNEAQLEKSRLLSDRFSAERPKGSFSTLEIQRTEQGDSAMYLCASSPSSSYNSPLHFGNGTRLTVT.

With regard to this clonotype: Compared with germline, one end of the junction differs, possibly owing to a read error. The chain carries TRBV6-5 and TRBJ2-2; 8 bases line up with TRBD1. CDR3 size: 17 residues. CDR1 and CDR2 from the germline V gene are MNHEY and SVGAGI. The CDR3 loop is CVSSYNGQGANTGELFF. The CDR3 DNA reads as TGTGTCAGCAGTTACAACGGACAGGGAGCGAACACCGGGGAGCTGTTTTTT.

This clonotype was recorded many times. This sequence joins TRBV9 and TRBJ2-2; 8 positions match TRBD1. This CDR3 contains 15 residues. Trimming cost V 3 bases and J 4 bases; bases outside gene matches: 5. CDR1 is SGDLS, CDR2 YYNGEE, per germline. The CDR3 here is CASSAGDRFTGELFF. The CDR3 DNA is TGTGCCAGCAGCGCTGGGGACAGGTTCACCGGGGAGCTGTTTTTT.

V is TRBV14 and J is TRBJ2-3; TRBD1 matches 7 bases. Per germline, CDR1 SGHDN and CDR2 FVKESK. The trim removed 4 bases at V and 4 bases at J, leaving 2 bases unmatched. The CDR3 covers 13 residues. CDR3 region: CASSPTGADTQYF. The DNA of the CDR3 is TGTGCCAGCAGCCCCACAGGGGCAGATACGCAGTATTTT.

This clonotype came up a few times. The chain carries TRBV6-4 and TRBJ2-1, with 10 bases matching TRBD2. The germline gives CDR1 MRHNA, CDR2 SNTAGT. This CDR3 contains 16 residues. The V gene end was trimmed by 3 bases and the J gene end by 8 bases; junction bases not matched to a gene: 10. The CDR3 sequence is CASSETSGEGLDEQFF. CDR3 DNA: TGTGCCAGCAGTGAAACTAGCGGGGAAGGTTTGGATGAGCAGTTCTTC.

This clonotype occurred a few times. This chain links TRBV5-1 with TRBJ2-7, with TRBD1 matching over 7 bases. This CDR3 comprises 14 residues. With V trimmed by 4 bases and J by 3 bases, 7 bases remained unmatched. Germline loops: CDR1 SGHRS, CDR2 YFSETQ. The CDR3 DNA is TGCGCCAGCAGCCCATACAGGGGCGGCTACGAGCAGTACTTC. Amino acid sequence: CASSPYRGGYEQYF.

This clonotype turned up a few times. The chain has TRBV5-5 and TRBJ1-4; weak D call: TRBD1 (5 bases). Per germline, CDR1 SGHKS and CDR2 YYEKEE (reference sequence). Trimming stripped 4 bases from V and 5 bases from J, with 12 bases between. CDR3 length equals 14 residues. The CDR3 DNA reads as TGTGCCAGCAGCCGGACACCCGCAAATGAAAAACTGTTTTTT. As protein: CASSRTPANEKLFF.

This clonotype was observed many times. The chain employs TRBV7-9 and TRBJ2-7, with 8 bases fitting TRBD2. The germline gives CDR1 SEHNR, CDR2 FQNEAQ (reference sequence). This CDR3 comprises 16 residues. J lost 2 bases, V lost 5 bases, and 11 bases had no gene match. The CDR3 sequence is CASSPPTSGITYEQYF. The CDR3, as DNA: TGTGCCAGCAGCCCTCCTACTAGCGGAATCACCTACGAGCAGTACTTC.